This T cell receptor (beta chain) was captured in a study of shared clonotypes between healthy human individuals. Regarding the study as a whole: Non-shared clonotypes had lower generation probabilities than those shared by all four donors. It was anticipated that sequencing depth would influence how many clonotypes donors shared.

Naive CD4+ cells were CD45RA-selected; the remaining cells were memory. A word on this clone: The antigen is unknown.

The method was immunoSEQ multiplex PCR; TCRdb's version includes in-frame clones alone and lacks a portion of them. There are 2.5 million or so clones in the sample; roughly nine tenths occur only once, and about 0.13% lies in the top ten. Germline CDR1 is SGHAT and CDR2 is FQNNGV. The CDR3 consists of 15 residues. Trimming left V 2 bases short and J 1 base short, with 11 bases between. The clonotype originates from a man younger than 35 in good health. The chain links TRBV11-2 to TRBJ1-1, with TRBD1 as a possible D gene (6 bases). Sequenced: naive CD4+ T cells sorted from blood. Noted subset: CD45RA+ positively selected. This CDR3 reads CASSLNVQGNTEAFF. The DNA of the CDR3 is TGTGCCAGCAGCTTAAATGTACAGGGGAACACTGAAGCTTTCTTT.